Sequencing of this TCR beta chain was carried out in a study of response to subunit inactivated influenza vaccine. Trimming removed 3 bases from V and 3 bases from J, with 13 bases in between. CDR1 SEHNR and CDR2 FQNEAQ come from the germline V gene (reference sequence). The CDR3 spans 15 residues. Study-level findings and limits: The authors offered the suggestion that each seasonal influenza vaccination recruits few new T cells.

TCRdb called the RT-PCR reads again in MiXCR, with one record for every CDR3 protein. The sample shows about 830,000 distinct CDR3 sequences, less than 20% of them seen only once. This clonotype was found many times. The antigen is unknown. The genes are TRBV7-9 and TRBJ2-3; D is possibly TRBD2 (5 bases). This clonotype originated in a man aged 50-59 years who received an inactivated influenza vaccine. Sequenced here: PBMCs from blood, sampled roughly 5 days after vaccination. The CDR3 spells CASSLVLGGTDTQYF. The CDR3 nucleotides read TGTGCCAGCAGCTTGGTATTAGGCGGGACAGATACGCAGTATTTT.